This TCR beta chain comes out of a study of human T cells and chemical hapten exposure. Study in general: The upper back received 0.01% DPC by patch testing, with results read at 6 days.

The time point denotes: patch test 1, 2 weeks after DPC sensitization. As to treatment: therapeutic diphenylcyclopropenone sensitization with weekly scalp DPC. People who gave samples had alopecia, were 18 to 70 years old, and were suitable for DPC. As the library was built, unique molecular identifiers were attached to individual cDNA molecules. Each CDR3 protein gets one entry after TCRdb re-called the RACE reads with MiXCR. Of 150,000 to 200,000 distinct CDR3 sequences listed, 13% to 15% were seen once; the top ten hold about 1.7%. Study-level findings and limits: Expanded TCRs grouped into significantly more large CDR3 similarity clusters than controls produced.

The sample holds a few counts of this clonotype. No antigen is known for it. The source of this sequence is a woman in her thirties with alopecia areata. Some clones in this sample may be carry-over from other donors' samples. Sequencing used whole blood, obtained in connection with sensitization to the hapten diphenylcyclopropenone (DPC).

CDR3 in DNA: TGCAGTGCCCCCAGAGAGGCTAGCGGAAGCACAGATACGCAGTATTTT. As protein: CSAPREASGSTDTQYF. V gene TRBV20-1 combines with J gene TRBJ2-3; TRBD2 agrees at 7 bases. V was clipped by 6 bases and J by 0 bases; unmatched bases: 12. In germline, CDR1 is DFQATT, CDR2 SNEGSKA (reference sequence). This CDR3 comprises 16 residues.